The entry that follows covers one T cell receptor beta chain sequence. The data derive from a study of blood T cell repertoires in COVID-19. Study details: Collection of acute and convalescent COVID-19 samples took place in the United States, Italy and Spain.

Under the authors' procedure: Amplification with reference gene primers provided the estimates of nucleated cell counts. Here immunoSEQ multiplex PCR was the method, and the copy in TCRdb shows in-frame clones only, minus some. For V, J and clone size, that table is used; D and trimming come from the DNA. The sample lists 150,000 to 200,000 clones, around 89% occurring once. Recruitment covered under 25 US areas and drew participants whose ages spanned roughly 18 to 100 years. Donors in Cohort 3 who had recovered were those with two negative PCRs, healthcare professional clearance, or resolution of their symptoms. The source material was PBMCs or T cells enriched from blood (not recorded which). The receptor's source is a woman aged 18 to 35 who had recovered from COVID-19.

The CDR3 nucleotides read TGCGCCAGCAGCCAAGCACGCCTAACCACTGGAAACACCATATATTTT. Translating gives CASSQARLTTGNTIYF. The chain recombines TRBV4-3 with TRBJ1-3; no clear D. The CDR3 spans 16 residues. V dropped 1 base and J dropped 2 bases, with 12 bases sitting between them. The germline V gene has CDR1 LGHNA and CDR2 YSLEER.